The T cell receptor (beta chain) under discussion was sequenced for a study of Ad26.COV2.S vaccination and SARS-CoV-2 variants. Study-wide points: Across vaccine and placebo recipients, the breadth of non-spike TCRs was similar.

The table came from immunoSEQ multiplex PCR; TCRdb's copy has only in-frame clones and leaves some out. The table records some 460,000 clones, 80% to 90% of them present only once. CDR1 is MNHEY and CDR2 is SVGAGI in the germline V gene. Trimming took 2 bases from V and 4 from J; bases not matched to a gene: 3. The CDR3 spans 14 residues. The treatment was: roughly 19 received Ad26.COV2.S at low or high dose, single or two shots; 5 received placebo; per-sample allocation not given. Samples were taken on day 63 after the first vaccine or placebo injection. With regard to this clone: Its antigen is still unknown. Different DNA sequences within this sample yield the same CDR3.

This sequence was found in a person between 18 and 59 years old who received the Ad26.COV2.S COVID-19 vaccine or a placebo. The sample was peripheral blood, taken in a trial of Ad26.COV2.S vaccine versus placebo. V usage is TRBV6-5 and J usage is TRBJ1-2; 8 nucleotides align to TRBD1. The CDR3 sequence: CASSYGQGAYGYTF. The CDR3 coding sequence is TGTGCCAGCAGTTACGGTCAGGGGGCCTATGGCTACACCTTC.